These T cell receptor beta chains were read from a single sample in a study of cytomegalovirus exposure and HLA in healthy donors. Using immunoSEQ multiplex PCR, the repertoire was profiled, and TCRdb retains in-frame clones only, with some absent. The sample contains under 100,000 clones, over 85% of which appear only once. Source material: PBMCs. These receptors were taken from a young woman in good health and CMV-seronegative. The CDR3 runs from the conserved cysteine through the conserved F or W. D genes are given only for firm matches. Some rows mark clone size as missing; the rest say once, few, many or name a class of expanded clone.

d_call	j_call	v_call	clone_size	cdr3_aa	cdr3_nt
NA	TRBJ1-4	TRBV13	NA	CASSLVGEDEKLFF	TGTGCCAGCAGCTTAGTAGGTGAGGATGAAAAACTGTTTTTT
NA	TRBJ2-1	TRBV19	NA	CASSPGGDYNEQFF	TGTGCCAGTAGTCCTGGCGGGGACTACAATGAGCAGTTCTTC
TRBD1	TRBJ1-6	TRBV6-5	NA	CASNLLQGAGSPLHF	TGTGCCAGCAACTTGCTACAGGGGGCGGGTTCACCCCTCCACTTT
NA	TRBJ2-1	TRBV4-3	NA	CASSQDFDLNEQFF	TGCGCCAGCAGCCAAGATTTTGACTTAAATGAGCAGTTCTTC
TRBD2	TRBJ2-1	TRBV6-1	NA	CAIGGVTMVEQFF	TGTGCCATCGGGGGGGTGACGATGGTTGAGCAGTTCTTC
TRBD2	TRBJ2-3	TRBV6-1	few	CASSEALAGGTDTQYF	TGTGCCAGCAGTGAAGCCCTAGCGGGGGGCACAGATACGCAGTATTTT
NA	TRBJ1-2	TRBV14	NA	CASSPGLDYGYTF	TGTGCCAGCAGCCCCGGGTTGGACTATGGCTACACCTTC
TRBD2	TRBJ2-5	TRBV10-3	NA	CAISQRGSQETQYF	TGTGCCATCAGCCAGCGGGGAAGCCAAGAGACCCAGTACTTC
TRBD2	TRBJ2-5	TRBV4-1	NA	CASSGASGGNPEATQETQYF	TGCGCCAGCAGCGGGGCTAGCGGGGGCAACCCGGAGGCCACCCAAGAGACCCAGTACTTC
TRBD1	TRBJ2-6	TRBV19	once	CASSPGTAGANVLTF	TGTGCCAGTAGTCCCGGGACAGCTGGGGCCAACGTCCTGACTTTC
NA	TRBJ2-7	TRBV20-1	NA	CSALGAYEQYF	TGCAGTGCCCTAGGGGCCTACGAGCAGTACTTC
TRBD2	TRBJ2-7	TRBV15	NA	CATSSLAETYEQYF	TGTGCCACCAGCTCTCTAGCGGAAACCTACGAGCAGTACTTC
NA	TRBJ1-2	TRBV30	NA	CAWISQLYGYTF	TGTGCCTGGATATCACAGCTCTATGGCTACACCTTC
NA	TRBJ1-5	TRBV19	NA	CASSPPGHINQPQHF	TGTGCCAGTAGTCCGCCGGGACACATCAATCAGCCCCAGCATTTT
TRBD2	TRBJ2-2	TRBV7-2	NA	CASSFLAGVSGELFF	TGTGCCAGCAGCTTCCTAGCGGGAGTTAGCGGGGAGCTGTTTTTT
TRBD1	TRBJ1-1	TRBV7-6	NA	CASSLVTGGVGEAFF	TGTGCCAGCAGCTTGGTGACAGGGGGTGTAGGAGAAGCTTTCTTT
TRBD2	TRBJ2-1	TRBV27	once	CASSRSGTSGGNEQFF	TGTGCCAGCAGTCGATCCGGGACTAGCGGGGGCAATGAGCAGTTCTTC
NA	TRBJ2-3	TRBV7-2	NA	CASSQFTDTQYF	TGTGCCAGCAGCCAATTCACAGATACGCAGTATTTT
NA	TRBJ2-1	TRBV5-1	NA	CASSLDVGSSYNEQFF	TGCGCCAGCAGCTTGGATGTTGGGAGCTCCTACAATGAGCAGTTCTTC
NA	TRBJ1-1	TRBV12-5	NA	CASGLVPQGTDTEAFF	TGTGCTAGTGGTTTGGTCCCCCAGGGGACGGACACTGAAGCTTTCTTT
TRBD1	TRBJ1-5	TRBV28	NA	CASSLFIRGGNQPQHF	TGTGCCAGCAGTTTATTCATCAGGGGGGGCAATCAGCCCCAGCATTTT
NA	TRBJ1-2	TRBV11-2	NA	CASSLVTGVYGYTF	TGTGCCAGCAGCTTAGTCACAGGAGTCTATGGCTACACCTTC
NA	TRBJ2-2	TRBV9	NA	CASSVQGGLGPNTGELFF	TGTGCCAGCAGCGTGCAGGGGGGACTAGGACCGAACACCGGGGAGCTGTTTTTT
NA	TRBJ2-3	TRBV7-8	NA	CASSPVARDTQYF	TGTGCCAGCAGCCCCGTGGCCAGGGATACGCAGTATTTT
NA	TRBJ2-3	TRBV5-5	NA	CASTIPDSPSTDTQYF	TGTGCCAGCACCATACCGGACAGTCCTAGCACAGATACGCAGTATTTT
TRBD1	TRBJ2-1	TRBV2	once	CASSGAGGSYNEQFF	TGTGCCAGCAGTGGTGCAGGGGGATCCTACAATGAGCAGTTCTTC
TRBD1	TRBJ1-1	TRBV11-3	once	CASAGGWNTEAFF	TGTGCCAGCGCAGGGGGATGGAACACTGAAGCTTTCTTT
TRBD2	TRBJ2-7	TRBV19	NA	CASSIALAGGFEQYF	TGTGCCAGTAGTATAGCGCTAGCGGGAGGGTTCGAGCAGTACTTC
TRBD1	TRBJ1-2	TRBV19	NA	CASSPGQGFFGYTF	TGTGCCAGTAGCCCGGGACAGGGGTTTTTTGGCTACACCTTC
NA	TRBJ2-7	TRBV6-5	NA	CASSYDGTRREQYF	TGTGCCAGCAGTTACGACGGGACTCGCCGAGAGCAGTACTTC
NA	TRBJ2-7	TRBV19	NA	CASSRYGAGAPYEQYF	TGTGCCAGTAGCCGATATGGGGCGGGGGCTCCCTACGAGCAGTACTTC
TRBD1	TRBJ1-5	TRBV9	NA	CASSRTGTANQPQHF	TGTGCCAGCTCCCGGACAGGGACTGCAAATCAGCCCCAGCATTTT
TRBD2	TRBJ2-1	TRBV9	NA	CASSVNPTSGRSWGPNEQFF	TGTGCCAGCAGCGTAAACCCCACTAGCGGGAGATCCTGGGGTCCCAATGAGCAGTTCTTC
NA	TRBJ2-2	TRBV7-6	NA	CASSRDTAQNTGELFF	TGTGCCAGCAGCCGAGACACCGCTCAGAACACCGGGGAGCTGTTTTTT
NA	TRBJ2-1	TRBV9	NA	CASSVAVVGAGEQFF	TGTGCCAGCAGCGTAGCAGTGGTGGGGGCTGGTGAGCAGTTCTTC
TRBD1	TRBJ2-5	TRBV4-1	NA	CASSQNRDSQETQYF	TGCGCCAGCAGCCAGAACCGGGACAGCCAAGAGACCCAGTACTTC
NA	TRBJ1-2	TRBV7-2	NA	CASSSPTSNYGYTF	TGTGCCAGCAGCTCCCCGACAAGCAACTATGGCTACACCTTC
NA	TRBJ1-1	TRBV7-9	NA	CASSLEGRDTEAFF	TGTGCCAGCAGCTTGGAGGGAAGGGACACTGAAGCTTTCTTT
TRBD1	TRBJ2-3	TRBV29-1	NA	CSVERTGEADTQYF	TGCAGCGTTGAAAGGACAGGTGAGGCAGATACGCAGTATTTT
NA	TRBJ1-1	TRBV7-9	NA	CASSFGYGGSAEAFF	TGTGCCAGCAGCTTCGGTTACGGGGGGTCAGCTGAAGCTTTCTTT
TRBD1	TRBJ2-1	TRBV19	NA	CASSIRDRSNNEQFF	TGTGCCAGTAGTATTCGGGACAGGTCTAACAATGAGCAGTTCTTC
NA	TRBJ1-3	TRBV28	NA	CASTLTSGSVYF	TGTGCCAGCACCCTCACGAGTGGGAGTGTATATTTT
NA	TRBJ2-3	TRBV4-1	NA	CASSQDRGIPTDTQYF	TGCGCCAGCAGCCAAGATAGGGGGATCCCCACAGATACGCAGTATTTT
TRBD2	TRBJ2-3	TRBV15	NA	CATSRSKRGEGDTDTQYF	TGTGCCACCAGCAGGAGTAAGCGGGGGGAGGGCGACACAGATACGCAGTATTTT
NA	TRBJ2-3	TRBV2	NA	CASSGAGSTDTQYF	TGTGCCAGCAGTGGCGCAGGCAGCACAGATACGCAGTATTTT